The TCR beta chain under discussion was sequenced for a study of shared clonotypes between healthy human individuals. Unmatched junction bases numbered 4, after V lost 8 bases and J lost 0 bases. CDR1 MNHNS and CDR2 SASEGT come from the germline V gene. CDR3 size: 15 residues. Data came from immunoSEQ multiplex PCR; TCRdb stores just in-frame clones and leaves some out. In the table there are approximately 640,000 clones, 72% of which are singletons. This TCR was recovered from a woman in her 30s in good health. The chain has TRBV6-1 and TRBJ2-6; TRBD1 matches 7 bases. The sample consisted of memory CD4+ T cells sorted from blood. Subset in this sample: CD45RA-negative fraction. CDR3 coding DNA: TGTGCCAGCGGACAGGACCTCTCTGGGGCCAACGTCCTGACTTTC. It codes for CASGQDLSGANVLTF.